The rows below give T cell receptor beta chains drawn from one sample of a study of control samples from healthy donors and cancer patients. Measured with immunoSEQ multiplex PCR; TCRdb has only the in-frame clones, and not every one. The sample includes some 250,000 clones, roughly 80% of them seen just once. Sequenced sample: PBMCs. The receptors originated from a woman aged 60 to 75 with lung cancer. CDR3s include the opening cysteine and the closing phenylalanine or tryptophan. The D gene is left open where the match is weak. Only some rows state a clone size, as once, few, many or a class for expanded clones.

CASSLEVEQFF	TGCGCCAGCAGCTTGGAGGTTGAGCAGTTCTTC	TRBV5-1	TRBJ2-1	-	-
CASRLASGGFGDRYSGANVLTF	TGTGCAAGTCGCTTAGCTAGCGGTGGATTCGGGGACCGCTACTCTGGGGCCAACGTCCTGACTTTC	TRBV12-2	TRBJ2-6	-	-
CASSLGTGFQPQHF	TGTGCCAGCAGTTTAGGGACAGGGTTTCAGCCCCAGCATTTT	TRBV28	TRBJ1-5	TRBD1	once
CASSYLGYEARNSPLHF	TGTGCCAGCAGTTATTTGGGGTACGAAGCCCGGAATTCACCCCTCCACTTT	TRBV6-2/TRBV6-3	TRBJ1-6	-	-
CAISGTGGRDQPQHF	TGTGCCATCAGTGGTACGGGGGGAAGGGATCAGCCCCAGCATTTT	TRBV10-3	TRBJ1-5	-	-
CASSLIRDYNEQFF	TGCGCCAGCAGCCTGATCCGGGACTACAATGAGCAGTTCTTC	TRBV5-1	TRBJ2-1	-	-
CASSQGEGSGGYTF	TGTGCCAGCAGCCAAGGGGAGGGGTCGGGTGGCTACACCTTC	TRBV3-1/TRBV3-2	TRBJ1-2	-	once
CASSYGDYGYTF	TGTGCCAGCAGTTATGGAGACTATGGCTACACCTTC	TRBV6-2/TRBV6-3	TRBJ1-2	-	-
CASSQEPAYNEQFF	TGTGCCAGCAGCCAAGAGCCGGCCTACAATGAGCAGTTCTTC	TRBV3-1/TRBV3-2	TRBJ2-1	-	-
CASSHTQGNTGELFF	TGTGCCAGCAGCCATACCCAGGGGAACACCGGGGAGCTGTTTTTT	TRBV4-2	TRBJ2-2	-	once
CASSQYLVEQYF	TGTGCCAGCAGCCAGTACCTTGTCGAGCAGTACTTC	TRBV3-1/TRBV3-2	TRBJ2-7	-	-
CASSLTHREETQYF	TGCGCCAGCAGTTTGACTCACCGAGAAGAGACCCAGTACTTC	TRBV4-1	TRBJ2-5	-	-
CASHSGSDGYTF	TGTGCCAGCCATTCAGGGTCCGATGGCTACACCTTC	TRBV19	TRBJ1-2	-	-
CSVGQGVDSPLHF	TGCAGCGTTGGACAGGGAGTAGATTCACCCCTCCACTTT	TRBV29-1	TRBJ1-6	TRBD1	-
CAWSLAAQETQYF	TGTGCCTGGAGTCTGGCTGCACAAGAGACCCAGTACTTC	TRBV30	TRBJ2-5	-	-
CASSRLAGADTQYF	TGCGCCAGCAGCCGCTTAGCGGGAGCAGATACGCAGTATTTT	TRBV5-1	TRBJ2-3	TRBD2	-